A selection of T cell receptor beta chains follows, all from one sample in a study of blood T cell repertoires in COVID-19. Data came from immunoSEQ multiplex PCR; TCRdb stores just in-frame clones and leaves some out. The data contain about 140,000 clones, 84% of them singletons. Material for sequencing was peripheral blood. The receptors here all came from a woman aged 55-70 years with acute or convalescent COVID-19. Each CDR3 is given with its conserved first and last residue. The D gene is left open where the match is weak. Size tells how often a clone was seen (once, few, many) or the class of an expanded clone, and some rows leave it out.

v_call: TRBV2; clone_size: .; d_call: .; j_call: TRBJ1-1; cdr3_nt: TGTGCCAGCAGTGAATACTCTGGGCCCAACACTGAAGCTTTCTTT; cdr3_aa: CASSEYSGPNTEAFF
v_call: TRBV3-1/TRBV3-2; clone_size: .; d_call: TRBD2; j_call: TRBJ2-1; cdr3_nt: TGTGCCAGCAGCCTCGGGACTAGTCGGGTAAATGAGCAGTTCTTC; cdr3_aa: CASSLGTSRVNEQFF
v_call: TRBV30; clone_size: .; d_call: .; j_call: TRBJ1-4; cdr3_nt: TGTGCCTGGAGGATGGGGCTTTTTCATGAAAAACTGTTTTTT; cdr3_aa: CAWRMGLFHEKLFF
v_call: TRBV9; clone_size: .; d_call: .; j_call: TRBJ2-7; cdr3_nt: TGTGCCAGCAGCGGGAGTCTGGAGGGGACGGGGGAGCAGTACTTC; cdr3_aa: CASSGSLEGTGEQYF
v_call: TRBV19; clone_size: .; d_call: .; j_call: TRBJ2-1; cdr3_nt: TGTGCCAGTAGTATAAATCCCCTTCCGACTGCAAATGAGCAGTTCTTC; cdr3_aa: CASSINPLPTANEQFF
v_call: TRBV6-6; clone_size: .; d_call: .; j_call: TRBJ2-1; cdr3_nt: TGTGCCAGCAGCCCCCAATCAGAGCAGTTCTTC; cdr3_aa: CASSPQSEQFF
v_call: TRBV12-3/TRBV12-4; clone_size: many; d_call: .; j_call: TRBJ1-3; cdr3_nt: TGTGCCAGCAGCTACAGGAGAGGAAACACCATATATTTT; cdr3_aa: CASSYRRGNTIYF
v_call: TRBV5-1; clone_size: .; d_call: TRBD2; j_call: TRBJ2-1; cdr3_nt: TGCGCCAGCAGCCATCCTAGCGGGAGGGCACAGGAGCAGTTCTTC; cdr3_aa: CASSHPSGRAQEQFF
v_call: TRBV9; clone_size: .; d_call: TRBD1; j_call: TRBJ2-2; cdr3_nt: TGTGCCAGCAGCTCGCGGACAGGGGGCTCCGGGGAGCTGTTTTTT; cdr3_aa: CASSSRTGGSGELFF
v_call: TRBV14; clone_size: .; d_call: .; j_call: TRBJ2-7; cdr3_nt: TGTGCCAGCAGCCCCCAATTTTTGAGTGAGCAGTACTTC; cdr3_aa: CASSPQFLSEQYF
v_call: TRBV7-3; clone_size: .; d_call: TRBD1; j_call: TRBJ1-1; cdr3_nt: TGTGCCAGCAGCTCGACAGGGGGAGTGAACACTGAAGCTTTCTTT; cdr3_aa: CASSSTGGVNTEAFF
v_call: TRBV18; clone_size: .; d_call: TRBD1; j_call: TRBJ1-5; cdr3_nt: TGTGCCAGCTCACGGGACAGGGATCAGCCCCAGCATTTT; cdr3_aa: CASSRDRDQPQHF
v_call: TRBV7-3; clone_size: .; d_call: TRBD1; j_call: TRBJ2-1; cdr3_nt: TGTGCCAGCAGCGAACAGGGGGCGGCGGATGAGCAGTTCTTC; cdr3_aa: CASSEQGAADEQFF
v_call: TRBV28; clone_size: .; d_call: .; j_call: TRBJ1-6; cdr3_nt: TGTGCCAGCTGGCACCGAGCGGATTCACCCCTCCACTTT; cdr3_aa: CASWHRADSPLHF
v_call: TRBV13; clone_size: .; d_call: TRBD1; j_call: TRBJ2-7; cdr3_nt: TGTGCCAGCAGCCCGGGACAGGGCGGAGAGCAGTACTTC; cdr3_aa: CASSPGQGGEQYF
v_call: TRBV6-2/TRBV6-3; clone_size: .; d_call: .; j_call: TRBJ2-2; cdr3_nt: TGTGCCAGCAGTTACTGGGCCCCCACCGGGGAGCTGTTTTTT; cdr3_aa: CASSYWAPTGELFF
v_call: TRBV5-3; clone_size: .; d_call: TRBD1; j_call: TRBJ1-6; cdr3_nt: TGTGCCAGAAGCTTGGAGGGGACAGGGTGTTCACCCCTCCACTTT; cdr3_aa: CARSLEGTGCSPLHF
v_call: TRBV5-1; clone_size: .; d_call: TRBD2; j_call: TRBJ2-1; cdr3_nt: TGCGCCAGCAGCTTGCGTCCGGGAGGGGTTGATGAGCAGTTCTTC; cdr3_aa: CASSLRPGGVDEQFF
v_call: TRBV7-2; clone_size: .; d_call: TRBD1; j_call: TRBJ2-5; cdr3_nt: TGTGCCAGCAGCCGCGACAGGGGAAGAGAGACCCAGTACTTC; cdr3_aa: CASSRDRGRETQYF
v_call: TRBV11-2; clone_size: few; d_call: .; j_call: TRBJ2-5; cdr3_nt: TGTGCCAGCAGCGCCGCAACTAGTTTCGGCGAGACCCAGTACTTC; cdr3_aa: CASSAATSFGETQYF